The rows below give T cell receptor beta chains drawn from one sample of a study of shared clonotypes between healthy human individuals. The data were produced by immunoSEQ multiplex PCR, yet TCRdb's version contains in-frame clones alone and is incomplete. The sample holds a few million clones, under 95% seen once. The material sequenced was naive CD4+ T cells from PBMCs. All receptors derive from a young man in good health. Some clones in this sample may be carry-over from other donors' samples. The conserved cysteine and the conserved F or W are not part of the CDR3 here. Expanded clones get a size class; other rows say once, few or many, or leave the size out.

V gene	clone size	J gene	CDR3 protein
TRBV29-1	-	-	SVARAYEQY
TRBV28	-	TRBJ2-7	ASSLPGLAGASLQY
TRBV5-1	-	TRBJ1-2	ASSFSGTGDRGYT
TRBV7-2	-	TRBJ2-3	ASSRGTSGSADTQY
TRBV27	-	-	ASGGRTGLFEQY
TRBV6-5	-	TRBJ1-1	ASTPGGQNTEAF
TRBV27	once	TRBJ1-2	ASSLSAGKAVNYGYT
TRBV4-1	-	TRBJ1-2	ASSQHLGVGTDYGYT
TRBV2	-	TRBJ1-5	ASSERGGAPQH
TRBV5-5	-	TRBJ1-3	ASSPAAAGGNTIY
TRBV5-4	-	TRBJ2-1	ASSPRGGNSYNEQF
TRBV5-4	-	TRBJ2-1	ASSPRGGPGDEQF
TRBV7-2	-	TRBJ2-3	ASSSDYPARGTDTQY
TRBV6-1	-	TRBJ1-3	ASSDQDYSGNTIY
TRBV6-5	few	TRBJ1-2	ASSLLTGRGYT
TRBV29-1	-	TRBJ2-2	SVVTTINTGELF
TRBV15	-	TRBJ1-5	ATSKRQGRSNQPQH
TRBV5-1	once	TRBJ2-1	ASSFSTSSYNEQF
TRBV28	-	TRBJ2-3	ASSPSGLATDTQY
TRBV29-1	few	TRBJ1-1	SVALQMNTEAF
TRBV5-1	-	TRBJ1-5	ASSPTGDILQPQH
TRBV9	-	TRBJ2-1	ASSVGEWPGGEQF
TRBV5-1	-	TRBJ1-5	ASSLGEVGNQPQH
TRBV14	-	TRBJ2-4	ASSRSGGSAPLAKNIQY
TRBV5-1	-	TRBJ1-1	ASSLVAFRAEAF
TRBV29-1	few	TRBJ2-5	SGNDRFAAQY
TRBV5-4	once	TRBJ2-5	ASSHMGGRETQY
TRBV28	-	TRBJ2-5	ASRGGTSGQETQY
TRBV30	-	TRBJ2-6	AWTSDASGANVLT
TRBV19	-	TRBJ2-6	ASTTFYRGDSGANVLT
TRBV5-1	-	TRBJ2-6	ASSPDAQGSGANVLT
TRBV10-1	-	TRBJ2-1	ASSRTFPDEQF
TRBV18	few	TRBJ1-1	ASSETVNTEAF
TRBV14	-	TRBJ2-3	ASSQDRFGTDFLGTDTQY
TRBV5-4	once	TRBJ2-7	ASSLERLAGVEQY
TRBV5-8	-	TRBJ2-7	ASSSRGLAGFYEQY
TRBV21-1	-	TRBJ2-3	ASSKARQTDGRGTDTQY
TRBV7-9	-	TRBJ2-7	ASSPSYTGSVYEQY
TRBV6-1	-	TRBJ2-2	ASSAPSLAAGELF
TRBV13	once	TRBJ2-4	ASSHDRILAKNIQY
TRBV7-2	-	TRBJ2-7	ASSLAVSYEQY
TRBV6-1	-	TRBJ2-2	ASNRGGSNTGELF
TRBV28	-	TRBJ2-1	ASSRTSGMVDEQF